This is a list of T cell receptor beta chains from one sample in a study of identical twins. TCRdb used MiXCR to reprocess the 5' RACE reads, holding one entry per CDR3 protein. The sample has roughly 250,000 distinct CDR3 sequences; more than 13% are singletons. Sequencing input: memory (CD45RO+) T cells sorted from blood. The receptor set was obtained from a woman aged 18-29 years in good health. Each CDR3 is given with its conserved first and last residue. Each record gives: V gene, clone size, CDR3 protein. Only some rows state a clone size, as once, few, many or a class for expanded clones.

TRBV11-2 few CASSQTETQYF
TRBV2 . CASKGTLNSPLHF
TRBV5-4 few CASNGETGEAFF
TRBV19 . CASSSRPEFEQFF
TRBV27 . CASSLSALQRERGGIDEQFF
TRBV4-2 . CASSLRPMNTEAFF
TRBV20-1 . CSAPPGGVAGAQYF
TRBV11-2 . CATHLGRLNTGELFF
TRBV12-3/TRBV12-4 medium-sized CASSLEDRGGELFF
TRBV20-1 few CSAPRTSGTDTQYF
TRBV11-3 few CASSVIGGNTIYF
TRBV9 many CASSVGPDEAQYF
TRBV5-1 many CASSLDGGAGEKLFF
TRBV5-1 few CASSLGLAASYEQYF
TRBV14 . CASSQTGHPQETQYF
TRBV14 . CASSQDLGPGALRSYNEQFF
TRBV11-2 few CASSPMTGVTEAFF
TRBV9 few CASSPLGQNSGANVLTF
TRBV4-2 . CASSQVQPKGYGYTF
TRBV6-2/TRBV6-3 . CASSYSQWGNEQFF
TRBV5-1 . CASSLVPQGYNEQFF
TRBV11-2 few CASSLDPLEQYF
TRBV5-8 . CASSRRGYGETQYF
TRBV20-1 few CSARETYAYNEQFF
TRBV7-9 . CASSLGTPGRETQYF
TRBV7-9 . CASSFRLAGSYNEQFF
TRBV12-3/TRBV12-4 . CASNLAGGTGELFF
TRBV29-1 many CSPYLSTDTQYF
TRBV20-1 many CSARPGTDPNEQFF
TRBV20-1 many CSVMRSYNEQFF
TRBV7-8 . CASSPHRESYEQYF
TRBV6-1 few CASRKELFTYNEQFF
TRBV9 few CASSPPGGGTSYEQYF
TRBV7-2 many CASSLRRSRVIFYEQYF
TRBV30 few CAWNVGDSSYNEQFF
TRBV12-3/TRBV12-4 . CASSGYRDQPQHF
TRBV7-9 many CASSLGGRYEQYF
TRBV7-8 . CASSLGPGNGYTF